This T cell receptor (beta chain) was profiled in a study of response to subunit inactivated influenza vaccine. Study outcomes and limitations: Only a handful of new T cells, the authors suggested, are recruited with each seasonal influenza vaccination.

As concerns this clonotype: As yet, its antigen is unknown.

MiXCR was run by TCRdb on the RT-PCR reads, yielding one entry per CDR3 protein. Among 150,000 to 200,000 distinct CDR3 sequences, about 10% were seen once, and the ten largest hold approximately 11%. Specimen: non-naive T cells sorted from PBMCs, collected on the day of vaccination. This receptor was taken from a man aged 50 or older who received an inactivated influenza vaccine.

CDR3 in amino acids: CASTLLGYSYNEQFF. CDR3 in DNA: TGCGCCAGCACCCTCCTTGGTTACTCCTACAATGAGCAGTTCTTC. The genes are TRBV4-1 and TRBJ2-1; D gene unclear. The ends were cut back, 7 bases at V and 0 bases at J, with 13 bases in the middle. This CDR3 contains 15 residues. The germline gives CDR1 MGHRA, CDR2 YSYEKL.